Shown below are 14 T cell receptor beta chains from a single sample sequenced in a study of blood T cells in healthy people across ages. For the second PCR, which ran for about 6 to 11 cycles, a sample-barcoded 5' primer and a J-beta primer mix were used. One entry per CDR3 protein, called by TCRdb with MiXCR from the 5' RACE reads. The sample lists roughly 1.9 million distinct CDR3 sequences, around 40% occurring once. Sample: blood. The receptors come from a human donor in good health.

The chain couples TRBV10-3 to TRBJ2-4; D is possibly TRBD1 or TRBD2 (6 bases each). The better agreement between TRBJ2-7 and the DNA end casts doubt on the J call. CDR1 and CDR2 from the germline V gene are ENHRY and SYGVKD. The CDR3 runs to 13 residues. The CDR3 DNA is TGTGCCACCAGGGGTATGGAGGGAGGCGAGCAGTACTTC. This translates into CATRGMEGGEQYF.

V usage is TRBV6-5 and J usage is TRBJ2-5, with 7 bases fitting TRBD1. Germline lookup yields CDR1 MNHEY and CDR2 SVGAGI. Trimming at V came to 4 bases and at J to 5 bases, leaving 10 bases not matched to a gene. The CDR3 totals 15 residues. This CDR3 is CASSSETGSMETQYF. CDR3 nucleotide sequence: TGTGCCAGCAGTTCAGAGACAGGGTCCATGGAGACCCAGTACTTC.

The CDR3, as DNA: TGTGCCAGCAGTTACGGACGACAGGGGGCTTGCGAGCAGTACTTC. It encodes CASSYGRQGACEQYF. The gene calls are TRBV6-7 and TRBJ2-7; 10 nucleotides match TRBD1. TRBV6-7 is sorted into the ORF group, with uncertain function. The CDR3 totals 15 residues. V lost 2 bases, J lost 6 bases, and 7 bases stayed unmatched.

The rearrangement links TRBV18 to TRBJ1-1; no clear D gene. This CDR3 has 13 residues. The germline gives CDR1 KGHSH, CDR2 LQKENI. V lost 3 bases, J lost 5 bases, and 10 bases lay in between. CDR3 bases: TGTGCCAGCTCACCTCCCATTGAGACTGAAGCTTTCTTT. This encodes CASSPPIETEAFF.

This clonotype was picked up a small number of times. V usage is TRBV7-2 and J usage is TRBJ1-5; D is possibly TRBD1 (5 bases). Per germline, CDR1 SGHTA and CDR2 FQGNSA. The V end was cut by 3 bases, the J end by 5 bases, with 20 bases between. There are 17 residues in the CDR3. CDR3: CASSFVESGPWDQPQHF. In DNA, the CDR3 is TGTGCCAGCAGCTTCGTTGAGTCGGGACCCTGGGATCAGCCCCAGCATTTT.

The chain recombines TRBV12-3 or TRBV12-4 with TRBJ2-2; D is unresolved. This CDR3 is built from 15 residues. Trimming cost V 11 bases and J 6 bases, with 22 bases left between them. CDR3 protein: CAPRRFSPSAGELFF. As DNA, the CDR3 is TGTGCCCCGAGGCGGTTTTCCCCTTCGGCCGGGGAGCTGTTTTTT.

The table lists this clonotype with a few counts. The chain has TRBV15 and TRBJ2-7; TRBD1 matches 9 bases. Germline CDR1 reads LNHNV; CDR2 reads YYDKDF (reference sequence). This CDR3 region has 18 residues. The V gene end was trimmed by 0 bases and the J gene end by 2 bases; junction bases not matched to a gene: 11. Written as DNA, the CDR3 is TGTGCCACCAGCAGAGATCCCGTCGACAGGGGGAGGGCCTACGAGCAGTACTTC. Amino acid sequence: CATSRDPVDRGRAYEQYF.

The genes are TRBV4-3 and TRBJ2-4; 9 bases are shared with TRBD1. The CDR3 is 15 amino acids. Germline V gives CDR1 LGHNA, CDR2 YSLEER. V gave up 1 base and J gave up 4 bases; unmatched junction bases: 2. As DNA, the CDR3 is TGCGCCAGCAGCCAAGGCGGGACAGGGAAAAACATTCAGTACTTC. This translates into CASSQGGTGKNIQYF.

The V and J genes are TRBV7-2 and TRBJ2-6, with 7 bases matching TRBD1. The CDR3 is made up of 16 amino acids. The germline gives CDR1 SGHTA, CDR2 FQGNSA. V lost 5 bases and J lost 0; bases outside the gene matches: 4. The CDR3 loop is CASSLGQASGANVLTF. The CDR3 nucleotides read TGTGCCAGCAGCCTCGGACAGGCCTCTGGGGCCAACGTCCTGACTTTC.

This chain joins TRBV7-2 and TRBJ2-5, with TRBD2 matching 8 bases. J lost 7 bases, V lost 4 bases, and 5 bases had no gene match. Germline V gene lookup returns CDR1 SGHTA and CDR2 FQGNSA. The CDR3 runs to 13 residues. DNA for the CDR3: TGTGCCAGCAGCTCGGGACTAGGTGGGACCCAGTACTTC. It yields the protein CASSSGLGGTQYF.

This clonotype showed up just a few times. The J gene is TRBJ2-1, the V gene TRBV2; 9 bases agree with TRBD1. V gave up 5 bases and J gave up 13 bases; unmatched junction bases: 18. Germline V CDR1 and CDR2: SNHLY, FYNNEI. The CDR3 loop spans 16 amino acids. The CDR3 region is CASSLLGTGFTITQFF. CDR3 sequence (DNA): TGTGCCAGCAGTCTACTAGGGACAGGGTTCACAATTACACAGTTCTTC. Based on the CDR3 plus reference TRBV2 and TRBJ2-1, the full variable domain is EPEVTQTPSHQVTQMGQEVILRCVPISNHLYFYWYRQILGQKVEFLVSFYNNEISEKSEIFDDQFSVERPDGSNFTLKIRSTKLEDSAMYFCASSLLGTGFTITQFFGPGTRLTVL.

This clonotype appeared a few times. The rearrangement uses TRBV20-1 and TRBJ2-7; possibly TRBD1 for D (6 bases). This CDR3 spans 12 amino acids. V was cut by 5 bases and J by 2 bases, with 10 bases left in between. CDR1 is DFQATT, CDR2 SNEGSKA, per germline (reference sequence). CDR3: CSAFRGTYEQYF. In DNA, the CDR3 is TGCAGTGCTTTCAGGGGAACCTACGAGCAGTACTTC.

CDR3: CASSIPQGDKAFF. The CDR3 DNA sequence: TGTGCCAGCAGTATCCCACAGGGGGATAAGGCTTTCTTT. The chain has TRBV28 and TRBJ1-1, with 8 nucleotides matching TRBD1. V was pared by 5 bases and J by 11 bases, with 10 bases of the junction left unmatched. Germline CDR1 reads MDHEN; CDR2 reads SYDVKM. The CDR3 spans 13 residues.

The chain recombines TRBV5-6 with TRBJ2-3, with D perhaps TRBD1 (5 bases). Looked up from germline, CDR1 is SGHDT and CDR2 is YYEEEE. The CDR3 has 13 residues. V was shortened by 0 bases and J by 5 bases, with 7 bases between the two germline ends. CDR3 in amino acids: CASSLVGVDTQYF. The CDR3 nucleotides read TGTGCCAGCAGCTTGGTAGGGGTAGATACGCAGTATTTT.